This record covers a single TCR beta chain. The clone's antigen remains unknown. Per-nucleotide qualities are absent, and no much larger clonotype sits a single base away. The junction carries 9 bases between V and J, which are trimmed by 2 bases and 4 bases respectively. The germline V gene specifies KGHSH as CDR1 and LQKENI as CDR2. Including cysteine and phenylalanine, the CDR3 has 14 amino acids. Of the read, only the CDR3 DNA is kept; its 42 bases are in frame from base 1. Library construction relied on the immunoSEQ multiplex PCR assay. For the multiplex PCR, a mixture combining 60 forward primers for TCR Vbeta segments and 13 reverse primers for TCR Jbeta segments was used. A multiplex PCR assay on genomic DNA amplified the CDR3 region of rearranged TCR beta genes. Amplified TCR beta libraries were sequenced as 87-base-pair reads on the Illumina HiSeq System. From the authors' description of their analysis: A later analysis counted approximately 76 million unique TCR beta chains across the 500 to 850 repertoires, and some 11 million of these chains were shared by at least two donors. Raw reads were error-corrected and collapsed into unique sequences with a nearest-neighbor algorithm that merged closely related sequences to remove PCR and sequencing errors. V, D and J gene segments were assigned by aligning CDR3 sequences to IMGT reference sequences. For a sequence to be retained, a match of at least six nucleotides was required to both a V gene segment and a J gene segment. A rearrangement counted as productive if the CDR3 had no stop codons and remained in frame with V and J, and every other rearrangement counted as non-productive. Following IMGT convention, CDR3 was defined as the stretch from the second conserved V-encoded cysteine to the conserved J-encoded phenylalanine. In an earlier analysis of just under 600 of the donors, sequences lacking an unambiguous match to a single V gene segment were excluded. An earlier analysis of 587 of the donors classified V segments as functional when productive rearrangements were above 56.7% and as segregating when the standard deviation between donors was above 5%. A statistical classification framework was built to diagnose cytomegalovirus status from the catalog of TCR beta chain sequences. A later analysis assigned V and J genes by comparing TCR nucleotide sequences with IMGT/GENE-DB human TR gene sequences. The TCRdist pipeline was used in a later analysis to assign CDR3 sequences and most-parsimonious VDJ recombination scenarios. A later analysis defined each TCR beta chain by its CDR3 amino acid sequence plus V-gene family, and excluded reads lacking a unique V-gene family. A later analysis removed 550 to 650 highly shared, low-generation-probability nucleotide sequences to deal with suspected cross-contamination and a sequencing artifact. A later analysis calculated a clonal expansion index for each public chain from normalized within-repertoire ranks of inferred template counts. In a later analysis, generation probabilities were computed with a VDJ recombination model fitted to out-of-frame rearrangements, and the resulting probabilities were checked against IGoR. A later analysis scored TCR-TCR, TCR-HLA and TCR-CMV co-occurrence with hypergeometric tests, applying a repertoire-size bias correction to TCR pairs. To estimate false discovery rates, a later analysis permuted the HLA or CMV assignments 20 times. A later analysis grouped co-occurring TCRs with DBSCAN, adding TCRdist sequence similarity when clustering within HLA-allele-positive subsets. Co-occurrence clustering excluded repertoires with fewer than 30,000 or more than 120,000 public chains, plus five with anomalous nucleotide sharing. The immuneACCESS repertoire file appears here via TCRdb, limited to in-frame rearrangements. These files lack a portion of the clones; in checked studies, under half of the deficit traces to unresolved V genes, and the cause of the others is not known. The V and J calls and clone size come from that table; D and trimming were worked out from the DNA. The sample table contains approximately 140,000 clones; only one count was recorded for just under 85% of them. The biggest ten clones account for more than 1.5% of the sample.

The record originates from a study of cytomegalovirus exposure and HLA in healthy donors (dated by TCRdb to about 2017). The study in broad terms: An earlier analysis of several hundred of the donors reported 250 to 300 Gb of sequence data and roughly 120 million unique TCR beta sequences obtained from around 180 million T cells. An early release that covered several hundred HLA-typed donors contained 250 to 350 gigabases of sequencing data and 85 million to 100 million unique TCR sequences. The genetic ancestry cluster associated with self-reported Caucasian donors included approximately 85% of the approximately 400 genotyped donors. The study was designed to test whether signatures of past pathogen exposure could be identified by cataloging public T cell receptors. The study used immunosequencing to profile the T cell repertoires of 600 to 850 subjects and linked those repertoires to cytomegalovirus serostatus. Besides the first cohort of 666 subjects, a separate validation cohort made up of 120 different subjects was used. To predict cytomegalovirus infection status, the study combined high-throughput TCR immunosequencing, statistical association of individual TCRs with disease status, and machine learning. A later analysis re-examined previously published TCR beta repertoires from just over 650 donors and added high-resolution HLA genotyping to investigate patterns of TCR occurrence. Rather than using new phenotypic data, the later analysis identified candidate immune exposures from TCR beta sequences and from how often those sequences occurred across donors. An earlier analysis of around 580 of the donors used high-throughput TCR beta sequencing to judge whether each TCR beta V gene segment behaved as functional or pseudogenic. Donor age, sex, ethnicity and CMV serostatus were collected together with the repertoire data. A later genetic analysis took genome-wide SNP genotypes for about three fifths of the 666 donors and used that subset as a discovery cohort. All discovery cohort repertoires had been generated using a single sequencing platform. Class I and class II HLA loci were covered by the typing at four-digit resolution. The number of typed donors differed by locus: about 620-630 for A, B, C, DRB1 and DQB1; approximately 540 for DQA1; 600 to 610 for DPA1; and roughly 450 for DPB1. Roughly five DR-DQ haplotypes were handled as single units for association and clustering because linkage in the cohort was strong. Among about 410 genotyped donors of the cohort, an average of about 240,000 unique TCR beta nucleotide sequences was sequenced per donor, of which about 18% were non-productive. Points the paper makes about the study in general: In a later analysis, the rate of TCR association differed among HLA loci, with DRB1 alleles having the most associated TCRs and HLA-C alleles having the fewest. V-gene and J-gene trimming of TCR beta chains was associated with a missense DCLRE1C variant in a later genetic analysis, and the association was replicated in an independent cohort. In a later analysis, HLA-associated TCR beta chains showed more clonal expansion and lower generation probabilities than non-associated chains that were equally common. Some IMGT-functional V segments, including TRBV6-2 and TRBV6-3, could not be told apart with the 87-base-pair reads, so those segments were excluded. Because counts were too low, about 15 rarely observed V segments, including chromosome 9 orphons, were left out of the earlier analysis of roughly 600 of the donors. The study gave a list of 150 to 200 TCR beta chains associated with cytomegalovirus. Because HLA typing was missing for some donors at each locus, association tests included only the typed subset. A later analysis reported that several top co-occurrence clusters appeared linked to parvovirus B19, influenza, CMV and Epstein-Barr virus. The cohort was sequenced for TCR beta chains only, and without alpha or paired-chain data the features that could be detected were limited. A cluster of highly shared sequence variants was judged likely to be a technical artifact of the sequencing pipeline. In vitro tests confirmed that a few of the cytomegalovirus-associated TCR beta chains recognize cytomegalovirus antigens. Roughly uniform sequencing depth across donors was assumed in presence/absence analyses, although this assumption may not hold. Broadly in line with IMGT annotations, most TCR beta V segments showed up in productive rearrangements about 87% or about 30% of the time in an earlier analysis of some 590 of the donors. The authors suggested that the approach could potentially be extended to other disease states and immunological phenotypes. The classifier was reported to diagnose cytomegalovirus status with high specificity and sensitivity in both the original and validation cohorts. Linkage disequilibrium might explain the correlated functional status among segregating V segments, but an unknown experimental factor could not be ruled out. Most TCR sequences were seen in very few donors, while some public TCRs were found in many individuals. According to a later genetic analysis, donors in an Asian-associated ancestry cluster had fewer N-insertions in productive TCRs than the approximately 700-donor mean. According to a later analysis, most CMV-associated TCR beta chains appeared to be HLA-restricted, and the HLA associations seemed to be driven largely by CMV exposure. In a later analysis, some 17,000 TCR beta sequences were associated with specific HLA alleles at a false discovery rate of 0.05. A further reported finding was that TCR beta sequences accurately predicted the HLA-A and HLA-B alleles for most subjects in the first cohort. CMV serostatus was the only immune exposure information available for the cohort. When HLA alleles, especially DR and DQ, strongly co-occurred, attributing TCR associations to individual alleles was difficult.

The cohort consisted of some 730 healthy bone marrow donors. At the time of sampling, every cohort member was nominally healthy, though immune exposures that went unrecorded were likely present. The donor was CMV seronegative and was included in the group of a few hundred seronegative cohort members. A peripheral blood sample was provided by each donor, and peripheral blood mononuclear cells were used for TCR beta sequencing. Genomic DNA extraction from the blood cell samples was performed with the Qiagen DNeasy Blood Extraction Kit. The rearrangement combines TRBV18 with TRBJ1-5; TRBD1 is possibly the D segment (5 matching bases). This receptor was taken from a woman in her forties in good health and CMV-seronegative. Sample: PBMCs. The sequenced DNA is TGTGCCAGCTCACCAGGCGCAGGGAATCAGCCCCAGCATTTT. Translated, it reads CASSPGAGNQPQHF.